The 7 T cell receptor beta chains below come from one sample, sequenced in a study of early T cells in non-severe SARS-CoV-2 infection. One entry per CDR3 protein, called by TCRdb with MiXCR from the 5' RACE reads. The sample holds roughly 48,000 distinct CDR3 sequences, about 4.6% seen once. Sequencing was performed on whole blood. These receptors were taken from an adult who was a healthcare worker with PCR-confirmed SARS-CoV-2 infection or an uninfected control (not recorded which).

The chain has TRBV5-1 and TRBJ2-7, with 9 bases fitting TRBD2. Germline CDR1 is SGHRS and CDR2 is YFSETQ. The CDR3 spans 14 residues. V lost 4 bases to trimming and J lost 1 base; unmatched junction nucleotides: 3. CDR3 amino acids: CASSLSGGSYEQYF. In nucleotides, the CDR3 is TGCGCCAGCAGCCTGAGCGGGGGGTCCTACGAGCAGTACTTC.

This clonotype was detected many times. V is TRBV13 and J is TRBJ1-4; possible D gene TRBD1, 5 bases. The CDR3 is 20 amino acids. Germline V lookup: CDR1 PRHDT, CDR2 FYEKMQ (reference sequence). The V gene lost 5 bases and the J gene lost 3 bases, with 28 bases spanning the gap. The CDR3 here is CASSQGTGTVGFLPNEKLFF. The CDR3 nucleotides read TGTGCCAGCAGCCAAGGAACCGGGACGGTCGGATTCTTACCTAATGAAAAACTGTTTTTT. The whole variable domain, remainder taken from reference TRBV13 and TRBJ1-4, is AAGVIQSPRHLIKEKRETATLKCYPIPRHDTVYWYQQGPGQDPQFLISFYEKMQSDKGSIPDRFSAQQFSDYHSELNMSSLELGDSALYFCASSQGTGTVGFLPNEKLFFGSGTQLSVL.

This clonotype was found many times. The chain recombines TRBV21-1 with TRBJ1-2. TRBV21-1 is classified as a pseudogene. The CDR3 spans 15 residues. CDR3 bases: TGTGCCAGCAGCAAAGATCGGGGAGTAGACTATGGCTACACCTTC. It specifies CASSKDRGVDYGYTF.

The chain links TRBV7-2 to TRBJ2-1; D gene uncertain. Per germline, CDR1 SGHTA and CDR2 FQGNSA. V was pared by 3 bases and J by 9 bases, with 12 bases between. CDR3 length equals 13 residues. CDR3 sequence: CASSFDTPSEQFF. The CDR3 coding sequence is TGTGCCAGCAGCTTCGATACCCCAAGTGAGCAGTTCTTC.

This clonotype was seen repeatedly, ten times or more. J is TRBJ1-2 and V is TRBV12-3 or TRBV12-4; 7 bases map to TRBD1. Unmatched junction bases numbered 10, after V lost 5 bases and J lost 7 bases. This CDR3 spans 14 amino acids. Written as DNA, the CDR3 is TGTGCCAGCAGTCGCCTGACAGGGCCTGTTGGCTACACCTTC. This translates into CASSRLTGPVGYTF.

As DNA, the CDR3 is TGTGCCACCAGTGATCATTCGGACTCACCTCAAGAGACCCAGTACTTC. Its translation is CATSDHSDSPQETQYF. The V gene is TRBV24-1, the J gene TRBJ2-5; tentatively, D is TRBD2 (5 bases). The CDR3 is 16 amino acids. Germline CDR1 KGHDR, CDR2 SFDVKD. V lost 3 bases, J lost 2 bases, and 15 bases lay in between.

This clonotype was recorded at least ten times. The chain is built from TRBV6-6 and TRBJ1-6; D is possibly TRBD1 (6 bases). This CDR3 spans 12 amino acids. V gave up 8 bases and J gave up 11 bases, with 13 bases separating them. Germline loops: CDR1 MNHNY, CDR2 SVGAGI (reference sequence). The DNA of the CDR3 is TGTGCCAGCTCACAGGACAGTACACCCCTCCACTTT. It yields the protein CASSQDSTPLHF.